This T cell receptor (beta chain) was sequenced during a study of cytomegalovirus exposure and HLA in healthy donors. At the level of the study: A preliminary data release comprised tens of millions of unique TCRs obtained from HLA-typed donors. Findings and limits, study-wide: Earlier findings revealed that most TCR beta V segments proved productive either about 87% or about 30% of the time.

A remark on this clone: Its antigen remains unknown.

The PCR contained 60 Vbeta and 13 Jbeta primers. Data came from immunoSEQ multiplex PCR; TCRdb stores just in-frame clones and leaves some out. Of approximately 100,000 clones listed, 75% are singletons. CDR1 and CDR2 (germline): GTSNPN, SVGIG (reference sequence). This CDR3 comprises 14 residues. V shed 5 bases, J shed 1 base, and the junction held 6 bases outside the gene matches. The TCR was taken from a man over 45 in good health and CMV-seronegative. This rearrangement joins TRBV30 to TRBJ2-3; the match to TRBD2 covers 7 bases. What was sequenced was PBMCs. CDR3 sequence (DNA): TGTGCCTGGGGATTAAGCGGGGGCACAGATACGCAGTATTTT. This translates into CAWGLSGGTDTQYF.